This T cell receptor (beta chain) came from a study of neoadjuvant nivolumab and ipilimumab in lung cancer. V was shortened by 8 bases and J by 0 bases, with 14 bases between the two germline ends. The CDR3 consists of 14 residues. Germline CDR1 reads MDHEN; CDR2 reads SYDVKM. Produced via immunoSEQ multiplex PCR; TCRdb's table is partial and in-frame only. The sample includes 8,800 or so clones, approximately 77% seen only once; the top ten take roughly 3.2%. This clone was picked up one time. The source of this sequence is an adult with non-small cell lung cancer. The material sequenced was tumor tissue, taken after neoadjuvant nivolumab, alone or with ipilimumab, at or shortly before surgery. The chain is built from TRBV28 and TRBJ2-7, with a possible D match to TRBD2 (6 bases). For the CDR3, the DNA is TGTGCCAGCCCTGGGGGGTATTACTCCTACGAGCAGTACTTC. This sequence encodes CASPGGYYSYEQYF.